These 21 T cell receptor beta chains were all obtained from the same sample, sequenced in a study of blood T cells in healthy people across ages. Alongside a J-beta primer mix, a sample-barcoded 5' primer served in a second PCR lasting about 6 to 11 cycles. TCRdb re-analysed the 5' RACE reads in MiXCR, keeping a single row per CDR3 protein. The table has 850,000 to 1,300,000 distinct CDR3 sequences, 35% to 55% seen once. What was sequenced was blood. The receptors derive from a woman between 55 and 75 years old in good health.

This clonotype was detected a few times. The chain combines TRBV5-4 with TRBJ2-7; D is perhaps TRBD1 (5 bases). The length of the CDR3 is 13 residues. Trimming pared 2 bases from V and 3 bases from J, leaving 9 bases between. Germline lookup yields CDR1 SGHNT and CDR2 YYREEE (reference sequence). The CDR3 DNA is TGTGCCAGCAGCTTCCAGGGTCTCTACGAGCAGTACTTC. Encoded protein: CASSFQGLYEQYF.

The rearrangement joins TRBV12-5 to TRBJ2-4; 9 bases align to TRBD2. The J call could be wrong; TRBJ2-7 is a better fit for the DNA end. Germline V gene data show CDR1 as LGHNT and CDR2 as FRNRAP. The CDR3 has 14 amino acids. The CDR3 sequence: CASGETSGFVEQYF. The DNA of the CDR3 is TGTGCTAGTGGCGAAACTAGCGGGTTTGTCGAGCAGTACTTC.

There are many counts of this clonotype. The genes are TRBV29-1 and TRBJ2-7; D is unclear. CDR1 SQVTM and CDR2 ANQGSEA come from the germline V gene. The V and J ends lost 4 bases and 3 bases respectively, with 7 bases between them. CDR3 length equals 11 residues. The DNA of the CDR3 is TGCAGCGTTGTAGGCTTCTACGAGCAGTACTTC. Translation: CSVVGFYEQYF.

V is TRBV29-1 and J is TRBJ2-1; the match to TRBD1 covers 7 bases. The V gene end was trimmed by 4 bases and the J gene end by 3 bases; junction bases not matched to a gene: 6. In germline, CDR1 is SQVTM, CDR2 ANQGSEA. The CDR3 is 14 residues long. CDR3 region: CSVARTGDYNEQFF. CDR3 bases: TGCAGCGTTGCAAGGACAGGAGACTACAATGAGCAGTTCTTC.

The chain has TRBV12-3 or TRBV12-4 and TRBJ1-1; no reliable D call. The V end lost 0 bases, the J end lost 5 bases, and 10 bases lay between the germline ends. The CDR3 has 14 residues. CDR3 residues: CASSLAGGKTEAFF. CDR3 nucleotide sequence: TGTGCCAGCAGTTTAGCTGGCGGGAAGACTGAAGCTTTCTTT.

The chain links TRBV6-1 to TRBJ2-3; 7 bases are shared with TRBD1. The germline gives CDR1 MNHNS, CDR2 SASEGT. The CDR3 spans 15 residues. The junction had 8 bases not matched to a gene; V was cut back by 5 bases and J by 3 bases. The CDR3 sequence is CASSLPGQPTDTQYF. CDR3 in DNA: TGTGCCAGCAGTCTCCCGGGACAGCCTACAGATACGCAGTATTTT.

The CDR3 sequence: CSASPGQGHYGYTF. The CDR3 DNA reads as TGCAGCGCAAGCCCGGGACAGGGCCACTATGGCTACACCTTC. V and J are TRBV29-1 and TRBJ1-2, with 9 nucleotides matching TRBD1. CDR3 length: 14 amino acids. Germline V gives CDR1 SQVTM, CDR2 ANQGSEA. With V trimmed by 7 bases and J by 3 bases, 9 bases remained unmatched.

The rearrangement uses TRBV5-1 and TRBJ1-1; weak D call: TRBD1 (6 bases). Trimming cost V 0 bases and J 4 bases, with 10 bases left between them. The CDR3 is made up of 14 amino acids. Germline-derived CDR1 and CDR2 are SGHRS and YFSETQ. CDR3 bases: TGCGCCAGCAGCTTGGGGGGGACAAGCACTGAAGCTTTCTTT. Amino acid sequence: CASSLGGTSTEAFF.

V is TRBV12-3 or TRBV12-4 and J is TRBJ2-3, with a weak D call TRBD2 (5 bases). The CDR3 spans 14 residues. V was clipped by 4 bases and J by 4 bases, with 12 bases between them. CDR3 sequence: CASSCSGGADTQYF. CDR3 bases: TGTGCCAGCAGTTGCAGCGGAGGTGCAGATACGCAGTATTTT.

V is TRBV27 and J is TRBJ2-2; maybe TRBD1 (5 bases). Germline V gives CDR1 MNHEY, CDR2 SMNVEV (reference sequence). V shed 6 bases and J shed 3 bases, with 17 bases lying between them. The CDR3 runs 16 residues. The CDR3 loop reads CASSNWGGTHTGELFF. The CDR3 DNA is TGTGCCAGCAGCAACTGGGGCGGCACTCACACCGGGGAGCTGTTTTTT.

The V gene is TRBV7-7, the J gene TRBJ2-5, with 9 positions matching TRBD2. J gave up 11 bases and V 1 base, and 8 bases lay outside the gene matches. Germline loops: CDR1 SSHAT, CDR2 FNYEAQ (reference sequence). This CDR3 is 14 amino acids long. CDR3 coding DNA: TGTGCCAGCAGCTTAGTGACTAGCGGAGGTGAGCAGTACTTC. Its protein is CASSLVTSGGEQYF.

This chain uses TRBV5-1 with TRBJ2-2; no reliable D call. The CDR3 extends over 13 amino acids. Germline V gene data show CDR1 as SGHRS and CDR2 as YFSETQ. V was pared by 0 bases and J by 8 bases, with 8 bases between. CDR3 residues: CASSLEVEGELFF. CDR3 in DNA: TGCGCCAGCAGCTTGGAGGTGGAGGGGGAGCTGTTTTTT.

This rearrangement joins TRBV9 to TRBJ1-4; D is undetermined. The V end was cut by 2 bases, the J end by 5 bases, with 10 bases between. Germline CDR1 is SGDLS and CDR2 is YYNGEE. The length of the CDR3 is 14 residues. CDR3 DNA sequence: TGTGCCAGCAGCGTCGCCGATAGGAATGAAAAACTGTTTTTT. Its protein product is CASSVADRNEKLFF.

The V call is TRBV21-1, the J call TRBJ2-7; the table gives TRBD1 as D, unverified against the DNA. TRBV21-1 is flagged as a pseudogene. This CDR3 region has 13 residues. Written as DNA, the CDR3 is TGTGCCAGCAGCAAGGACAGAACCTACGAGCAGTACTTC. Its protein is CASSKDRTYEQYF.

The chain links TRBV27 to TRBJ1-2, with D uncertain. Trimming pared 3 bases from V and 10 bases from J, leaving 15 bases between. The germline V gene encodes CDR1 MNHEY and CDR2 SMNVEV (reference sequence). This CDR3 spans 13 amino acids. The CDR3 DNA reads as TGTGCCAGCAGTTTCTCCAGCGTTGGTGTCTACACCTTC. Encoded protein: CASSFSSVGVYTF.

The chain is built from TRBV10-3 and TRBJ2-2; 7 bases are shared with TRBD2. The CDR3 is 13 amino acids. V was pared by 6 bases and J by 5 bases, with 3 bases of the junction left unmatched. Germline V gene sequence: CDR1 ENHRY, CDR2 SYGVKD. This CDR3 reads CAIRRENTGELFF. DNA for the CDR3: TGTGCCATCAGGCGGGAGAATACCGGGGAGCTGTTTTTT.

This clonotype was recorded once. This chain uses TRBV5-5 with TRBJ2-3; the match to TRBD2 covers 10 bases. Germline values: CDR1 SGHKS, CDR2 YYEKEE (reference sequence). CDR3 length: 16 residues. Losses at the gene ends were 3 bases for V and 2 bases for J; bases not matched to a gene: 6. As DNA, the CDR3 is TGTGCCAGCAGCTCCGGGACTAGCGCTCTCACAGATACGCAGTATTTT. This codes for CASSSGTSALTDTQYF.

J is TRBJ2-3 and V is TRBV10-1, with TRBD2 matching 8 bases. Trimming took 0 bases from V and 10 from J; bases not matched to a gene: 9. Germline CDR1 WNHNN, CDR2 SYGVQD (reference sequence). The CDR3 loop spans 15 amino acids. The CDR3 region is CASSESAGGRGSQYF. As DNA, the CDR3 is TGCGCCAGCAGTGAGTCTGCGGGGGGACGAGGATCGCAGTATTTT.

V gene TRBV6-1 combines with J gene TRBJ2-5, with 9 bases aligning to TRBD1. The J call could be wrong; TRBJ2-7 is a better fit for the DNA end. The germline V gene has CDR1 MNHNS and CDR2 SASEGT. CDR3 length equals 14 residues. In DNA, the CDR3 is TGTGCCAGCAGCCGGGTGGGGACAGGGCGCGAGCAGTACTTC. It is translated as CASSRVGTGREQYF.

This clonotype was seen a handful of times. CDR3 DNA sequence: TGTGCCAGCAGTTCCTTGGGGCTAAACTCTGGGGCCAACGTCCTGACTTTC. Its translation is CASSSLGLNSGANVLTF. The rearrangement links TRBV28 to TRBJ2-6, with D possibly being TRBD1 (5 bases). The V and J ends lost 4 bases and 0 bases respectively, with 13 bases between them. Germline V gene sequence: CDR1 MDHEN, CDR2 SYDVKM. The CDR3 has 17 amino acids. The variable domain in full, completed from reference TRBV28 and TRBJ2-6, reads DVKVTQSSRYLVKRTGEKVFLECVQDMDHENMFWYRQDPGLGLRLIYFSYDVKMKEKGDIPEGYSVSREKKERFSLILESASTNQTSMYLCASSSLGLNSGANVLTFGAGSRLTVL.

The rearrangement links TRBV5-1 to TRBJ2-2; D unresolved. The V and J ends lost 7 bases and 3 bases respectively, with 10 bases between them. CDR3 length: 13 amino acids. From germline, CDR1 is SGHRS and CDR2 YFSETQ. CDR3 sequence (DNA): TGCGCCAGCTCACAAGGTCACACCGGGGAGCTGTTTTTT. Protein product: CASSQGHTGELFF.